Below, one T cell receptor (beta chain) is given with its context. The sample comes from a study of blood T cells in healthy people across ages. Germline values: CDR1 SGHTA, CDR2 FQGNSA. This CDR3 is 12 amino acids long. Trimming stripped 4 bases from V and 6 bases from J, with 8 bases between. Primers used in a second PCR of roughly 7 to 11 cycles were a sample-barcoded 5' primer and a J-beta primer mix. Via MiXCR, TCRdb re-called the 5' RACE reads, giving one row per CDR3 protein. The repertoire holds fewer than 1,000,000 distinct CDR3 sequences, with approximately 48% as singletons. Material: blood. This sequence was found in a man in his sixties in good health. The rearrangement joins TRBV7-2 to TRBJ2-3; D possibly uses TRBD1 or TRBD2 (5 bases each). In DNA, the CDR3 is TGTGCCAGCAGCTGGGGGATGGATACGCAGTATTTT. It is translated as CASSWGMDTQYF.